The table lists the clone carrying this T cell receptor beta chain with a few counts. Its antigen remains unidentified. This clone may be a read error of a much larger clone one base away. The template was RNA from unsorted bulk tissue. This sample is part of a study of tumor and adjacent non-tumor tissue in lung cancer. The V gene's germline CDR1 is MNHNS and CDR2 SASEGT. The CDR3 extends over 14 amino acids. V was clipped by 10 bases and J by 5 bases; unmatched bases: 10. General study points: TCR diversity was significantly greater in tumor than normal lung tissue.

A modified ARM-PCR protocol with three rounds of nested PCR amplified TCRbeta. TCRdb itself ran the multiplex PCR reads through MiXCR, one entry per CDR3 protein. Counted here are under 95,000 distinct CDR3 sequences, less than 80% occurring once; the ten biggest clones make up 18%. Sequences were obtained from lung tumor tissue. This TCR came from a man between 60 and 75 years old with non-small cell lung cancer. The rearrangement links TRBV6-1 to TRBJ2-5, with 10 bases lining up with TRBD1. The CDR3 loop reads CANTATGGWETQYF. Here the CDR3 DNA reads TGTGCCAACACTGCGACAGGGGGCTGGGAGACCCAGTACTTC.